The entry that follows covers one T cell receptor (beta chain) sequence. The CDR3 runs 14 residues. V lost 6 bases to trimming and J lost 7 bases, with 19 bases between them. CDR1 and CDR2 from the germline V gene are MNHNS and SASEGT. This sample is part of a study of CD8 T cells in ankylosing spondylitis. MiXCR, run by TCRdb on the 5' RACE reads, gives a single entry per CDR3 protein. Here the sample spans over 150,000 distinct CDR3 sequences, about 18% being singletons. This chain uses TRBV6-1 with TRBJ2-7, with D tentatively TRBD2 (5 bases). The receptor's source is a male donor aged 10 to 35 with ankylosing spondylitis or in good health (not recorded which). Sequencing used blood, either unsorted or a sorted T cell fraction (not recorded which). The DNA of the CDR3 is TGTGCCAGCAGCCAAAGAATGGGTCCGGGGGAGCAGTACGTC. Translated, it gives CASSQRMGPGEQYV.